A selection of T cell receptor beta chains follows, all from one sample in a study of blood T cell repertoires in COVID-19. Clones were read by immunoSEQ multiplex PCR, and TCRdb kept only the in-frame ones, dropping some. The sample gives 85,000 to 90,000 clones, approximately 87% of which show up once; over 0.95% is in the top ten. The sequencing sample was made of peripheral blood. The receptors shown here come from a human donor in a cohort sampled during active COVID-19. Each CDR3 is given with its conserved first and last residue. A D gene is named only where the DNA matches it firmly. Only part of the rows carry a size: once, few, many, or a class if the clone is expanded.

V: TRBV24-1
J: TRBJ2-3
size: -
D: TRBD2
DNA: TGTGCCACCAGCCCCGGGACTAGCGGGACAGATACGCAGTATTTT
CDR3: CATSPGTSGTDTQYF

V: TRBV5-6
J: TRBJ1-4
size: -
D: -
DNA: TGTGCCAGCAGCTTGGGGTCAGGGGCAGGTGAAAAACTGTTTTTT
CDR3: CASSLGSGAGEKLFF

V: TRBV5-6
J: TRBJ2-3
size: -
D: -
DNA: TGTGCCAGCCTAAGATCCGGCACAGATACGCAGTATTTT
CDR3: CASLRSGTDTQYF

V: TRBV28
J: TRBJ1-4
size: -
D: TRBD1
DNA: TGTGCCAGCCGGACAGGTGTCAATGAAAAACTGTTTTTT
CDR3: CASRTGVNEKLFF

V: TRBV6-5
J: TRBJ2-7
size: -
D: -
DNA: TGTGCCAGCACTGCTACCTACGAGCAGTACTTC
CDR3: CASTATYEQYF

V: TRBV14
J: TRBJ2-2
size: once
D: TRBD2
DNA: TGTGCCAGCAGCCAAGATCAAGTGGGTTGGGCTAGCGGGAGTACCGGGGAGCTGTTTTTT
CDR3: CASSQDQVGWASGSTGELFF

V: TRBV5-1
J: TRBJ1-1
size: -
D: -
DNA: TGCGCCAGCAGCGCCATCGGGGTGGGGAACACTGAAGCTTTCTTT
CDR3: CASSAIGVGNTEAFF

V: TRBV28
J: TRBJ2-7
size: once
D: TRBD1
DNA: TGTGCCAGCAGGAGGACAGGGGGAAACGAGCAGTACTTC
CDR3: CASRRTGGNEQYF

V: TRBV5-6
J: TRBJ2-7
size: -
D: TRBD1
DNA: TGTGCCAGCAGTTCAGGGGGCTCCCACGAGCAGTACTTC
CDR3: CASSSGGSHEQYF

V: TRBV6-5
J: TRBJ2-1
size: -
D: -
DNA: TGTGCCAGCAGTTACCTAGGGGTAGGTGAGCAGTTCTTC
CDR3: CASSYLGVGEQFF

V: TRBV19
J: TRBJ2-5
size: -
D: TRBD2
DNA: TGTGCCAGTAGTATTGGGGGGGATGGGTTTTTGTATACCCAGTACTTC
CDR3: CASSIGGDGFLYTQYF

V: TRBV28
J: TRBJ2-3
size: few
D: TRBD2
DNA: TGTGCCAGCAGAACCCCAGCGGGAGGGCCGACAGATACGCAGTATTTT
CDR3: CASRTPAGGPTDTQYF

V: TRBV24-1
J: TRBJ2-1
size: -
D: TRBD2
DNA: TGTGCCACCAGTGACCCGACTAGCGGTCGCAATGAGCAGTTCTTC
CDR3: CATSDPTSGRNEQFF

V: TRBV28
J: TRBJ1-1
size: -
D: -
DNA: TGTGCCAGCAGTGGATATGGGGCAGCGAACACTGAAGCTTTCTTT
CDR3: CASSGYGAANTEAFF

V: TRBV6-6
J: TRBJ2-2
size: -
D: TRBD2
DNA: TGTGCCAGCAGACTACTAGCGGGAGATGGGGCCGGGGAGCTGTTTTTT
CDR3: CASRLLAGDGAGELFF

V: TRBV24-1
J: TRBJ2-7
size: -
D: -
DNA: TGTGCCACCAGTGATTTGCATGGGGGGACCTACGAGCAGTACTTC
CDR3: CATSDLHGGTYEQYF

V: TRBV7-9
J: TRBJ1-3
size: -
D: -
DNA: TGTGCCAGCAGCTTAGCGCAGGGTGCTGGAGACACCATATATTTT
CDR3: CASSLAQGAGDTIYF

V: TRBV2
J: TRBJ2-1
size: -
D: -
DNA: TGTGCCAGCAGTGGAGCGGGCGCCCTCTCCTACAATGAGCAGTTCTTC
CDR3: CASSGAGALSYNEQFF

V: TRBV9
J: TRBJ1-1
size: -
D: TRBD1
DNA: TGTGCCAGCAGCGCAGGGACAGGAGAAAGGAGGGAAACTGAAGCTTTCTTT
CDR3: CASSAGTGERRETEAFF

V: TRBV2
J: TRBJ1-2
size: -
D: -
DNA: TGTGCCAGCACCTGGGGGCTACAGGGAAAGGATGGCTACACCTTC
CDR3: CASTWGLQGKDGYTF

V: TRBV7-3
J: TRBJ2-2
size: -
D: TRBD2
DNA: TGTGCCAGCAGCCTTCACGGGACTAGCGGTTCCCTTGGAGACACCGGGGAGCTGTTTTTT
CDR3: CASSLHGTSGSLGDTGELFF

V: TRBV24-1
J: TRBJ2-7
size: -
D: TRBD2
DNA: TGTGCCACCAGTGGCGGGGGGCTAACCGAGCAGTACTTC
CDR3: CATSGGGLTEQYF

V: TRBV10-1
J: TRBJ2-1
size: -
D: TRBD2
DNA: TGCGCCAGCAGTTCTACTAGCGGGAGTCCCCCCCCCTACAATGAGCAGTTCTTC
CDR3: CASSSTSGSPPPYNEQFF

V: TRBV27
J: TRBJ2-7
size: few
D: -
DNA: TGTGCCAGCAGTAATATAGGGGTTTACTCCTACGAGCAGTACTTC
CDR3: CASSNIGVYSYEQYF

V: TRBV19
J: TRBJ2-5
size: -
D: TRBD1
DNA: TGTGCCAGTAGGACAGGGTTGGCACAAGAGACCCAGTACTTC
CDR3: CASRTGLAQETQYF

V: TRBV2
J: TRBJ2-1
size: -
D: TRBD2
DNA: TGTGCCAGCCGAAAGGCGGGAGCGCAGCGTGAGCAGTTCTTC
CDR3: CASRKAGAQREQFF

V: TRBV6-4
J: TRBJ2-7
size: -
D: -
DNA: TGTGCCACCAGACTCGATGCCTACGAGCAGTACTTC
CDR3: CATRLDAYEQYF

V: TRBV3-1/TRBV3-2
J: TRBJ2-2
size: -
D: -
DNA: TGTGCCAGCAGCCAAAAAACCTACGGGTCGAACACCGGGGAGCTGTTTTTT
CDR3: CASSQKTYGSNTGELFF

V: TRBV3-1/TRBV3-2
J: TRBJ2-5
size: -
D: -
DNA: TGTGCCAGCAGCCAGGCCATTGGGACAAGGGAGACCCAGTACTTC
CDR3: CASSQAIGTRETQYF

V: TRBV5-1
J: TRBJ1-6
size: -
D: -
DNA: TGCGCCAGCAGCTTGGCGGGGGTTGCGGTCGGTTCACCCCTCCACTTT
CDR3: CASSLAGVAVGSPLHF

V: TRBV5-1
J: TRBJ1-5
size: -
D: -
DNA: TGCGCCAGCAGCCCCGGCCCCGTAGCTCAGCCCCAGCATTTT
CDR3: CASSPGPVAQPQHF

V: TRBV10-1
J: TRBJ2-1
size: -
D: TRBD1
DNA: TGCGCCAGCAGTCCCGCGGAGACAGGGGGCCTTATGAAGGGCAATGAGCAGTTCTTC
CDR3: CASSPAETGGLMKGNEQFF

V: TRBV6-5
J: TRBJ1-1
size: -
D: TRBD1
DNA: TGTGCCACTCGACAGGGGAACACTGAAGCTTTCTTT
CDR3: CATRQGNTEAFF

V: TRBV9
J: TRBJ2-7
size: -
D: TRBD2
DNA: TGTGCCAGCAGCTTCTCCTCCGGGACTAGCGGCGAGCAGTACTTC
CDR3: CASSFSSGTSGEQYF

V: TRBV20-1
J: TRBJ1-1
size: -
D: -
DNA: TGCAGTGCTCCCACCCACATAGAAGCTTTCTTT
CDR3: CSAPTHIEAFF

V: TRBV5-5
J: TRBJ1-1
size: -
D: TRBD1
DNA: TGTGCCAGCAGCTTTTTGACAGGGAGGACTGAAGCTTTCTTT
CDR3: CASSFLTGRTEAFF

V: TRBV5-1
J: TRBJ2-2
size: -
D: -
DNA: TGCGCCAGCAGCTTGTCTTACAGAGGGAGTGAGGAGCTGTTTTTT
CDR3: CASSLSYRGSEELFF

V: TRBV29-1
J: TRBJ2-5
size: -
D: TRBD1
DNA: TGCAGCGTTGTCGCAAGGACAGGGGGCCAAGAGACCCAGTACTTC
CDR3: CSVVARTGGQETQYF

V: TRBV18
J: TRBJ1-5
size: -
D: -
DNA: TGTGCCAGCTCAGCGACAGAGCAGAATCAGCCCCAGCATTTT
CDR3: CASSATEQNQPQHF

V: TRBV30
J: TRBJ2-2
size: -
D: TRBD2
DNA: TGTGCCTCGTCTAGCGGTTTAGGTAGCACCGGGGAGCTGTTTTTT
CDR3: CASSSGLGSTGELFF

V: TRBV5-1
J: TRBJ2-2
size: -
D: TRBD2
DNA: TGCGCCAGCAGCATCGGGACTAGCGACAACACCGGGGAGCTGTTTTTT
CDR3: CASSIGTSDNTGELFF

V: TRBV5-1
J: TRBJ2-3
size: -
D: TRBD2
DNA: TGCGCCAGCAGCTTGGGAGCGGGAGGGCCCACAGATACGCAGTATTTT
CDR3: CASSLGAGGPTDTQYF

V: TRBV15
J: TRBJ2-1
size: -
D: TRBD2
DNA: TGTGCCACCAGCAGATACCCTAGCGGCTCCTACAATGAGCAGTTCTTC
CDR3: CATSRYPSGSYNEQFF